This TCR beta chain came from a study of Ad26.COV2.S vaccination and SARS-CoV-2 variants. The treatment: roughly 20 received Ad26.COV2.S at low or high dose, single or two shots; 5 received placebo; per-sample allocation not given. Day 63 following the first vaccine or placebo injection was when the samples were taken. Libraries were prepared by immunoSEQ multiplex PCR; TCRdb keeps only in-frame clonotypes and omits some of them. This table holds about half a million clones, around 89% found once. Sequenced here: peripheral blood, sampled in a trial of Ad26.COV2.S vaccine versus placebo. This clonotype was obtained from a person aged 18 to 59 who received the Ad26.COV2.S COVID-19 vaccine or a placebo.

CDR3 bases: TGTGCCAGTAGCTGGACAGGGGGCTACTACGAGCAGTACTTC. Protein: CASSWTGGYYEQYF. V and J are TRBV19 and TRBJ2-7; the match to TRBD1 covers 11 bases. From germline, CDR1 is LNHDA and CDR2 SQIVND (reference sequence). The CDR3 has 14 amino acids. V was pared by 6 bases and J by 3 bases, with 4 bases of the junction left unmatched. Complete variable domain (other parts from reference TRBV19 and TRBJ2-7): DGGITQSPKYLFRKEGQNVTLSCEQNLNHDAMYWYRQDPGQGLRLIYYSQIVNDFQKGDIAEGYSVSREKKESFPLTVTSAQKNPTAFYLCASSWTGGYYEQYFGPGTRLTVT.